Presented here are 6 T cell receptor beta chains from one specimen sequenced in a study of shared clonotypes between healthy human individuals. Sequenced by immunoSEQ multiplex PCR; TCRdb stores in-frame clones only, minus some. The sample carries about 2.4 million clones, 80% to 95% recorded once. Sequences were obtained from naive CD4+ T cells from PBMCs. Described subset: CD45RA+ positively selected. These receptors originate from a man aged 18 to 30 in good health. Some clones in this sample may be carry-over from other donors' samples.

This chain joins TRBV10-3 and TRBJ2-5; TRBD1 matches at 9 bases. CDR1 is ENHRY and CDR2 is SYGVKD in the germline V gene. V trimming: 5 bases; J trimming: 1 base; junction bases outside the gene matches: 8. The CDR3 length is 16 residues. The CDR3 spells CAISKSGTGTQETQYF. The CDR3 DNA follows: TGTGCCATCAGTAAATCCGGGACAGGGACCCAAGAGACCCAGTACTTC.

This clone came up once. V and J are TRBV15 and TRBJ1-3; D is undetermined. In germline, CDR1 is LNHNV, CDR2 YYDKDF (reference sequence). The V gene lost 0 bases and the J gene lost 5 bases, with 11 bases spanning the gap. The CDR3 runs 15 residues. CDR3 region: CATSRDLGDRNTIYF. CDR3 sequence (DNA): TGTGCCACCAGCAGAGATCTAGGCGATAGAAACACCATATATTTT.

This chain links TRBV19 with TRBJ1-5; 9 bases line up with TRBD1. Trimming removed 3 bases from V and 0 bases from J; junction bases left unmatched: 6. Per the germline V gene, CDR1 is LNHDA and CDR2 is SQIVND (reference sequence). The CDR3 totals 17 residues. DNA for the CDR3: TGTGCCAGTAGTATGGGGGACAGGGTCTATAGCAATCAGCCCCAGCATTTT. Its protein is CASSMGDRVYSNQPQHF. Supplemented by reference TRBV19 and TRBJ1-5, the full variable domain reads DGGITQSPKYLFRKEGQNVTLSCEQNLNHDAMYWYRQDPGQGLRLIYYSQIVNDFQKGDIAEGYSVSREKKESFPLTVTSAQKNPTAFYLCASSMGDRVYSNQPQHFGDGTRLSIL.

This clone was observed once. The chain is built from TRBV29-1 and TRBJ2-7; D is possibly TRBD1 (5 bases). The CDR3 extends over 11 amino acids. Trimming pared 7 bases from V and 6 bases from J, leaving 13 bases between. The germline gives CDR1 SQVTM, CDR2 ANQGSEA. The CDR3 DNA follows: TGCAGCGCCTCGACAGCACGCGAGCAGTACTTC. It codes for CSASTAREQYF.

The gene calls are TRBV6-6 and TRBJ1-1; no reliable D call. The germline CDR1 and CDR2 sequences are MNHNY and SVGAGI (reference sequence). The CDR3 has 13 residues. V was clipped by 3 bases and J by 1 base, with 6 bases between them. The CDR3 DNA follows: TGTGCCAGCAGTTATATTTGGAACACTGAAGCTTTCTTT. Translation gives CASSYIWNTEAFF.

The V and J genes are TRBV28 and TRBJ1-1; no firm D call. The germline V gene encodes CDR1 MDHEN and CDR2 SYDVKM. The CDR3 is made up of 13 amino acids. V was shortened by 4 bases and J by 11 bases, with 17 bases between the two germline ends. The CDR3 bases are TGTGCCAGCAGTTCCGGGTCCCCAATTGGGGCTTTCTTT. Encoded protein: CASSSGSPIGAFF.